This entry describes one T cell receptor beta chain. The antigen is unknown. This CDR3 region has 12 residues. V lost 5 bases and J 11 bases, leaving 13 bases between the germline ends. Germline CDR1 reads SEHNR; CDR2 reads FQNEAQ (reference sequence). MiXCR was run by TCRdb on the reads, yielding one entry per CDR3 protein. This table has approximately 600,000 distinct CDR3 sequences, approximately 40% appearing once. This specimen comes from a study of T cell repertoires in cytomegalovirus infection. For the study at large: Recently identified HLA-C-restricted CMV epitopes were among the peptides used. Shared public TCR beta signatures pointed to both CMV infection and a matching HLA type.

Study-wide findings and caveats: HLA-C-restricted CMV clonotypes gave the most frequent clonotype in two of eight donors.

Source: cultured PBMCs, taken from culture after CMV antigen stimulation. The clonotype originates from a human donor in good health (CMV status not recorded). Some clones in this sample may be carry-over from other donors' samples. The chain combines TRBV7-9 with TRBJ2-4; D may be TRBD1 (6 bases). The CDR3 DNA reads as TGTGCCAGCAGCGGACAGCTTCGGCTTCAGTACTTC. Its protein product is CASSGQLRLQYF.